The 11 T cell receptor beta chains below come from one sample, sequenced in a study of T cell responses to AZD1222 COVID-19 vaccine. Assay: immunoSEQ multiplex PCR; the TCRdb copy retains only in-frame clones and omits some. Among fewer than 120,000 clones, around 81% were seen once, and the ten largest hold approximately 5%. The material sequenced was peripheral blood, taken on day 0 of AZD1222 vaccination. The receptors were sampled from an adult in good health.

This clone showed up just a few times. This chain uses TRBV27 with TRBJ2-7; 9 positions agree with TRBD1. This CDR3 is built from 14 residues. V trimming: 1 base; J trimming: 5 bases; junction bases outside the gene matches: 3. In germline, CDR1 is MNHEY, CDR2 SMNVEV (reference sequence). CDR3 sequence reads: CASSLLGTGNEQYF. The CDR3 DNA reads TGTGCCAGCAGTTTATTAGGGACAGGGAACGAGCAGTACTTC.

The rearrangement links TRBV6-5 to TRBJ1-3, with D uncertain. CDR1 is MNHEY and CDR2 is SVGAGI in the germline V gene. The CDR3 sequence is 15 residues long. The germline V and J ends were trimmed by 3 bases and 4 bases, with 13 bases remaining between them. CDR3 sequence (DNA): TGTGCCAGCAGTTATTCGGACGCGGGAGGAAACACCATATATTTT. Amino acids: CASSYSDAGGNTIYF.

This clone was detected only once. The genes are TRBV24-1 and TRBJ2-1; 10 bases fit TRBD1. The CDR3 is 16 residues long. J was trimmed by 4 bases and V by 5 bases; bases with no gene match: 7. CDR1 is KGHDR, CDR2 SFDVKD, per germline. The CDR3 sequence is CATSGGQGGKYNEQFF. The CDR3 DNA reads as TGTGCCACCAGTGGCGGACAGGGGGGGAAATACAATGAGCAGTTCTTC.

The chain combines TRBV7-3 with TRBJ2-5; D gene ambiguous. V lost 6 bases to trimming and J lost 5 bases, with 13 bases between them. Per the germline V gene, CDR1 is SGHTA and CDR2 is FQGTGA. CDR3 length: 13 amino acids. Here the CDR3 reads CASRKSVTETQYF. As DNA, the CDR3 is TGTGCCAGCAGAAAATCGGTCACGGAGACCCAGTACTTC.

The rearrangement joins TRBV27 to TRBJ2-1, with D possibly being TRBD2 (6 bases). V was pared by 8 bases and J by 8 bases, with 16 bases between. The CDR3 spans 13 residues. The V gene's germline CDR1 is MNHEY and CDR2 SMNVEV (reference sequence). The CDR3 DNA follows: TGTGCCAGCCGAATAGACCCGGGGGATGAGCAGTTCTTC. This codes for CASRIDPGDEQFF.

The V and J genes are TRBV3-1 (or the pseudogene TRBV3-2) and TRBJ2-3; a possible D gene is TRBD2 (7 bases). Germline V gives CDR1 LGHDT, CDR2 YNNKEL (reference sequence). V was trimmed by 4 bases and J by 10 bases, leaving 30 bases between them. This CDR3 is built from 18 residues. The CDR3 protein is CASSPSWVGGGSAEPQYF. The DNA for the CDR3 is TGTGCCAGCAGCCCGAGTTGGGTTGGGGGCGGGAGCGCAGAGCCGCAGTATTTT.

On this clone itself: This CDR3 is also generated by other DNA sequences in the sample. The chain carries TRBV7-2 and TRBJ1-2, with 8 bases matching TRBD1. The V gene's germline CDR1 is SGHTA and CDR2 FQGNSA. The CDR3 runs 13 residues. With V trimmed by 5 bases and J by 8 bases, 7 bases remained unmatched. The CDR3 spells CASSPDRGEGYTF. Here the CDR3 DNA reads TGTGCCAGCAGCCCAGACAGGGGCGAAGGCTACACCTTC.

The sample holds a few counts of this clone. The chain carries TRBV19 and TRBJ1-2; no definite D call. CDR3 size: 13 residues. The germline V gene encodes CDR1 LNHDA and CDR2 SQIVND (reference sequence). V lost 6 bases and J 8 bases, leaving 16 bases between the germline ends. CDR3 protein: CASRTSFGVGYTF. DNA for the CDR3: TGTGCCAGTAGAACCTCTTTTGGTGTCGGCTACACCTTC.

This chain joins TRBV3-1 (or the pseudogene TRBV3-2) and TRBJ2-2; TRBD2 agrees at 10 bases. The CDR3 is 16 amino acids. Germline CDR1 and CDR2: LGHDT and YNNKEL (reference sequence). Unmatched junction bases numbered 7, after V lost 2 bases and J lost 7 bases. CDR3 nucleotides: TGTGCCAGCAGCCAAAGGGAGCGGGAGGGCCTCGGGGAGCTGTTTTTT. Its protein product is CASSQREREGLGELFF.

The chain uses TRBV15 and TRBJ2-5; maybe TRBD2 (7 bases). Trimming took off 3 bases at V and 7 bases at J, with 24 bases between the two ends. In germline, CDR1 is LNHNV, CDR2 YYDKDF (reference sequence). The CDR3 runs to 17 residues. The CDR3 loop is CATSSFRGGQGGRTQYF. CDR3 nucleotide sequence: TGTGCCACCAGCAGTTTCAGAGGGGGTCAGGGCGGGAGGACCCAGTACTTC.

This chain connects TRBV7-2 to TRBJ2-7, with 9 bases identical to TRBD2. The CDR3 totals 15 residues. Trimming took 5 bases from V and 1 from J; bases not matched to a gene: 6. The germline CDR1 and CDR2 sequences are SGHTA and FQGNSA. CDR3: CASSPSGTLSYEQYF. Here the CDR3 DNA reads TGTGCCAGCAGCCCTAGCGGGACCCTGTCCTACGAGCAGTACTTC. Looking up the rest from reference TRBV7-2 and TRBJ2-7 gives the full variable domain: GAGVSQSPSNKVTEKGKDVELRCDPISGHTALYWYRQSLGQGLEFLIYFQGNSAPDKSGLPSDRFSAERTGGSVSTLTIQRTQQEDSAVYLCASSPSGTLSYEQYFGPGTRLTVT.